This T cell receptor (beta chain) comes out of a study of quantifying T cell responses using KT2 cells. Study-level information: Reverse transcription used primers in the TCR alpha and beta constant regions.

An oligo carrying a UMI was ligated to the cDNA 3' end. First-round PCR used about 4 cycles and beta primers RC1.1 and RC1.2 covering TRBC1 and TRBC2. TCRdb independently ran MiXCR on the UMI-ligation and nested PCR reads; one entry per CDR3 protein. The table lists fewer than 40,000 distinct CDR3 sequences, approximately 6.8% of them singletons, with about a sixth in the top ten. This clonotype was observed many times. The germline gives CDR1 SGHRS, CDR2 YFSETQ. V was cut by 0 bases and J by 1 base, with 10 bases left in between. CDR3 length: 15 residues. KT2, a clone with a known TCR, was spiked into unfractionated PBMC.

The rearrangement links TRBV5-1 to TRBJ1-1; the D gene is possibly TRBD1 (6 bases). This TCR came from a human donor. Sequencing was done on a sample of PBMCs spiked with cells of the T cell clone KT2. The CDR3 DNA is TGCGCCAGCAGCTTGGCAGGGGTGGAGAACACTGAAGCTTTCTTT. Translating it yields CASSLAGVENTEAFF.